This T cell receptor beta chain was identified during a study of cytotoxic CD8 clonotypes in ibrutinib-treated CLL (dated by TCRdb to the early 2020s). Study-wide context: The cohort was composed of about 10 relapsed/refractory and roughly 16 treatment-naive patients; IGHV unmutated status was identified in 17 patients. Responses were partial in some 24 patients and complete in 2; after median approximately 66 months follow-up, some 14 stayed in remission and 12 progressed. Samples at response were collected after a median of 12 months of treatment, with a range of roughly 6 to 36 months. Samples averaged approximately 260,000 productive templates and more than 85,000 productive rearrangements. Longitudinal samples were available for about 30% of the roughly 86 trial participants. Cryopreserved peripheral blood mononuclear cells were obtained before treatment, at response, and at either sustained remission or disease progression. Patients were still on ibrutinib when every remission and progressive disease sample was collected.

V is shortened by 5 bases, J by 6 bases, and the region joining them spans 14 bases. CDR1 and CDR2 are read off the germline V gene (reference sequence) as MNHEY and SMNVEV. The CDR3 has 14 amino acids, counting the end cysteine and phenylalanine. The entry retains the CDR3 DNA only, 42 bases that are in frame from base 1. Each clonotype received, on average, about 10x coverage in deep resolution sequencing performed on a MiSeq, where the target depth lay between 1 in 1 million and 1 in 200,000 T cells. The immunoSEQ hsTCRB Kit was used to generate the TCR beta libraries. The original methods were these. Data were analyzed with ImmunoSEQ Data Assistant and ImmunoSEQ Analyzer, with V, D and J genes assigned per IMGT definitions. Clonality, which ranges from 0 to 1, was calculated by subtracting the normalized Shannon entropy of productive rearrangement frequencies from one. Public clonotype analysis was restricted to overrepresented clonotypes comprising at least 0.05% of each patient's repertoire. Some 14 age-matched healthy donor repertoires from immuneACCESS served as clonality controls. The source is immuneACCESS, and TCRdb retained only in-frame sequences with V and J called. Part of the clones is not carried over; for the studies checked, unresolved V genes explain less than half of this, and the remainder is unexplained. D and trimming were read from the DNA, whereas the V and J calls and clone size are those reported in that table. The sample table contains 110,000 to 150,000 clones; only one count was recorded for around 76% of them. 5.1% of the sample comes from the top ten.

In the paper's terms, the time point label means: 20 to 25 months on ibrutinib. For TCR beta library preparation, roughly 2 micrograms of genomic DNA was extracted from cryopreserved PBMCs. High-throughput TCR beta sequencing was performed on longitudinal blood samples from CLL patients receiving ibrutinib monotherapy. The patients took part in an open-label, single-center phase 2 trial of ibrutinib monotherapy. Overall study outcomes, separate from this receptor: Public clonotypes were rare and either shrank or stayed stable during treatment, and the rise in clonality at ibrutinib response reflected expansion of private clonotypes. Clonality rose at ibrutinib response, remained stable during sustained remission, and dropped back toward baseline at progression. At baseline, clonality was higher than in age-matched healthy donors and showed a strong correlation with circulating CD8+ T-cell counts. Sampling times were not matched between patients in sustained remission and patients whose disease was progressing, and lymph node repertoires were not examined.

Worth noting for this clone: Its antigen specificity is not known. Within one base of it there is no much larger clone, and no base qualities were kept.

The TCR sequence derives from a human donor with chronic lymphocytic leukemia. The sequencing here drew on PBMCs, taken after 24 months of ibrutinib treatment. The V and J genes are TRBV27 and TRBJ1-5; too little of a D gene remains to name it. Here is the DNA: TGTGCCAGCAGTCACAGTCCTAACCGTCAGCCCCAGCATTTT. Its product reads: CASSHSPNRQPQHF.